This T cell receptor (beta chain) emerged from a study of blood T cell repertoires in COVID-19. CDR1 SGHAT and CDR2 FQNNGV come from the germline V gene. The CDR3 totals 14 residues. A word on this clone: A read error may account for a junction end that differs from germline.

Original data processing: Nucleated cell counts were estimated from reference gene primer amplification. Repertoires were generated with immunoSEQ multiplex PCR, while TCRdb's copy carries only in-frame clones and drops some. That table gives V, J and clone size, and the DNA gave D and trimming. The sample holds 96,000 or so clones, roughly nine tenths seen once. The V gene is TRBV11-2, the J gene TRBJ2-7, with D tentatively TRBD1 (5 bases). The sample consisted of peripheral blood. The source is a man in his sixties with acute or convalescent COVID-19. Here the CDR3 reads CASTLGVPGYEQYF. The CDR3 coding sequence is TGTGCCAGCACCTTAGGGGTTCCGGGCTACGAGCAGTACTTC.